One sample yielded the 5 T cell receptor beta chains listed below, sequenced in a study of T cell repertoires in cytomegalovirus infection. One entry per CDR3 protein results from TCRdb running MiXCR on the reads. Here the sample spans 600,000 to 800,000 distinct CDR3 sequences, 20% to 30% being singletons. Material: CD8+ T cells from PBMCs. The receptors originated from a human donor in good health (CMV status not recorded). Some clones in this sample may be carry-over from other donors' samples.

About this clonotype: This may be a read error: a much more frequent sequence differs by one nucleotide. CDR3 loop: CTSSPLDRFNEQFF. The CDR3 DNA follows: TGTACCAGCAGCCCTCTGGACAGGTTCAATGAGCAGTTCTTC. The chain links TRBV7-6 to TRBJ2-1; the match to TRBD1 covers 7 bases. CDR1 is SGHVS and CDR2 is FNYEAQ in the germline V gene. The CDR3 sequence is 14 residues long.

V is TRBV10-3 and J is TRBJ2-3, with 13 bases identical to TRBD2. Germline V gene sequence: CDR1 ENHRY, CDR2 SYGVKD. V lost 7 bases and J lost 3; bases outside the gene matches: 13. The CDR3 consists of 18 residues. The CDR3 spells CAITSTSGGVGRTDTQYF. For the CDR3, the DNA is TGTGCCATCACGTCTACTAGCGGGGGGGTTGGGAGGACAGATACGCAGTATTTT.

This clonotype appeared a few times. This rearrangement joins TRBV29-1 to TRBJ2-7; D is ambiguous. Germline CDR1 is SQVTM and CDR2 is ANQGSEA. Deletions cut 5 bases from V and 3 bases from J, with 8 bases between. The CDR3 has 11 amino acids. The CDR3 nucleotides are TGCAGCGTTCATGCGTACTACGAGCAGTACTTC. As protein: CSVHAYYEQYF.

The gene calls are TRBV6-5 and TRBJ2-2; D might be TRBD1 (5 bases). Trimming shortened V by 3 bases and J by 8 bases, and 16 bases separated the two germline ends. Per the germline V gene, CDR1 is MNHEY and CDR2 is SVGAGI. The CDR3 extends over 15 amino acids. The CDR3 here is CASSYSPGIPGELFF. In DNA, the CDR3 is TGTGCCAGCAGTTATTCCCCAGGGATTCCTGGGGAGCTGTTTTTT.

This clonotype turned up a few times. V and J are TRBV7-6 and TRBJ2-5; D is possibly TRBD1 or TRBD2 (5 bases each). The CDR3 sequence is 15 residues long. V dropped 5 bases and J dropped 5 bases, with 18 bases sitting between them. From germline, CDR1 is SGHVS and CDR2 FNYEAQ. The CDR3, as DNA: TGTGCCAGCAGCATTTCCGGGACCCGTGGGGAGACCCAGTACTTC. Its translation is CASSISGTRGETQYF.